This passage covers 22 T cell receptor beta chains from one sample sequenced in a study of CXCR3-negative and CXCR3-positive naive CD8 T cells. Study findings and constraints: Naive cells that were CXCR3-positive had more hydrophobic TRB CDR3s (compared with CXCR3-negative naive cells).

These receptors have no known antigen. The authors prepared UMI-labeled TRB cDNA libraries by 5' RACE. No DNA is given; TCRdb re-called the 5' RACE reads and lists each CDR3 protein once. This sample's table has some 120,000 distinct CDR3 sequences. Sequenced material: naive CXCR3+ CD8+ T cells from blood. The subset is: CD45RO-CCR7+CD27+CD95- naive CD8+ T cells expressing CXCR3 (TNR3+). These receptors were taken from a human donor in good health. Some clones in this sample may be carry-over from other donors' samples.

The chain links TRBV2 to TRBJ2-2; the TRBD1 assignment by TCRdb is unverifiable without DNA. This CDR3 has 15 residues. CDR1 SNHLY and CDR2 FYNNEI come from the germline V gene. CDR3 protein: CASRFQGTYPGELFF.

The chain has TRBV29-1 and TRBJ1-2; the TCRdb D gene call, TRBD1, has no DNA to confirm it. The CDR3 spans 14 residues. Germline V gene data show CDR1 as SQVTM and CDR2 as ANQGSEA. CDR3: CSVEDRGAAYGYTF.

The chain employs TRBV6-2 or TRBV6-3 and TRBJ1-5. Germline V CDR1 and CDR2: MNHEY, SVGEGT. This CDR3 has 13 residues. CDR3 protein: CASSQGPNQPQHF.

The CDR3 region is CAWSDTSGYPAFF. V usage is TRBV30 and J usage is TRBJ2-1; TCRdb's D call of TRBD2 is untestable without DNA. The CDR3 extends over 13 amino acids. The germline gives CDR1 GTSNPN, CDR2 SVGIG (reference sequence).

V and J are TRBV28 and TRBJ2-1; the TCRdb call, TRBD1, lacks DNA for checking. This CDR3 spans 12 amino acids. Germline-derived CDR1 and CDR2 are MDHEN and SYDVKM. The CDR3 region is CASSPHRNEQFF.

This sequence joins TRBV12-3 or TRBV12-4 and TRBJ2-1; absent DNA, TCRdb's TRBD1 call cannot be checked. The CDR3 totals 14 residues. CDR3 sequence reads: CASRPGQALDEQFF.

The genes are TRBV5-6 and TRBJ1-1. Germline-derived CDR1 and CDR2 are SGHDT and YYEEEE. This CDR3 is built from 13 residues. The CDR3 sequence is CASSFLLNTEAFF.

The rearrangement links TRBV19 to TRBJ1-1; TCRdb picks TRBD1, but there is no DNA to check that call. The germline V gene has CDR1 LNHDA and CDR2 SQIVND (reference sequence). This CDR3 contains 14 residues. The CDR3 loop is CASSTRTGHTEAFF.

The rearrangement uses TRBV29-1 and TRBJ1-3. Germline V lookup: CDR1 SQVTM, CDR2 ANQGSEA. The CDR3 extends over 14 amino acids. The CDR3 is CSVERGNPGNTIYF.

The V gene is TRBV5-1, the J gene TRBJ2-1. CDR1 is SGHRS, CDR2 YFSETQ, per germline. The CDR3 extends over 14 amino acids. CDR3 amino acids: CASSGNWLGNEQFF.

The J gene is TRBJ1-5, the V gene TRBV18; TCRdb's assignment of TRBD1 cannot be checked, as there is no DNA. Germline values: CDR1 KGHSH, CDR2 LQKENI. This CDR3 is built from 15 residues. CDR3 residues: CASSTRGIYNQPQHF. Full variable domain (rest looked up from reference TRBV18 and TRBJ1-5): NAGVMQNPRHLVRRRGQEARLRCSPMKGHSHVYWYRQLPEEGLKFMVYLQKENIIDESGMPKERFSAEFPKEGPSILRIQQVVRGDSAAYFCASSTRGIYNQPQHFGDGTRLSIL.

The rearrangement uses TRBV11-2 and TRBJ2-3; TCRdb names TRBD1, which stays unverified in the absence of DNA. This CDR3 has 16 amino acids. Germline V gene data show CDR1 as SGHAT and CDR2 as FQNNGV. The CDR3 reads CASSFTWGQDPDTQYF.

The chain links TRBV6-2 or TRBV6-3 to TRBJ2-1; as DNA is missing, the TRBD1 call by TCRdb cannot be tested. Germline V lookup: CDR1 MNHEY, CDR2 SVGEGT. CDR3 length: 17 residues. The CDR3 sequence is CASSSPGTGSVYNEQFF.

The chain uses TRBV4-1 and TRBJ1-1; no DNA is available, so the TRBD1 call from TCRdb remains unchecked. The length of the CDR3 is 15 residues. Germline V gives CDR1 MGHRA, CDR2 YSYEKL. The CDR3 is CASSAGQGLNTEAFF.

The V gene is TRBV28, the J gene TRBJ2-7; lacking DNA, the TRBD2 call made by TCRdb goes unchecked. The CDR3 spans 14 residues. Germline V gene data show CDR1 as MDHEN and CDR2 as SYDVKM. This chain's CDR3 is CASSLGTSPYEQYF. Based on the CDR3 plus reference TRBV28 and TRBJ2-7, the full variable domain is DVKVTQSSRYLVKRTGEKVFLECVQDMDHENMFWYRQDPGLGLRLIYFSYDVKMKEKGDIPEGYSVSREKKERFSLILESASTNQTSMYLCASSLGTSPYEQYFGPGTRLTVT.

V and J are TRBV4-1 and TRBJ1-3; absent DNA, TCRdb's TRBD1 call cannot be checked. Germline V gene sequence: CDR1 MGHRA, CDR2 YSYEKL. The CDR3 loop spans 17 amino acids. CDR3 sequence reads: CASSPYPSRDIGNTIYF.

V usage is TRBV7-9 and J usage is TRBJ2-5. Germline-derived CDR1 and CDR2 are SEHNR and FQNEAQ (reference sequence). This CDR3 is built from 13 residues. The CDR3 here is CASSPIPQETQYF. The complete variable domain, with remaining parts taken from reference TRBV7-9 and TRBJ2-5, reads DTGVSQNPRHKITKRGQNVTFRCDPISEHNRLYWYRQTLGQGPEFLTYFQNEAQLEKSRLLSDRFSAERPKGSFSTLEIQRTEQGDSAMYLCASSPIPQETQYFGPGTRLLVL.

The V call is TRBV15, the J call TRBJ1-1. CDR3 length: 15 amino acids. From germline, CDR1 is LNHNV and CDR2 YYDKDF (reference sequence). The CDR3 reads CATSSEQLMNTEAFF.

The chain joins TRBV27 to TRBJ2-7; lacking DNA, the TRBD1 call made by TCRdb goes unchecked. There are 13 residues in the CDR3. Germline V gene data show CDR1 as MNHEY and CDR2 as SMNVEV (reference sequence). This CDR3 reads CASRATGYYEQYF.

The J gene is TRBJ2-1, the V gene TRBV2; the TRBD1 assignment by TCRdb is unverifiable without DNA. CDR1 and CDR2 (germline): SNHLY, FYNNEI. The CDR3 is 15 residues long. The CDR3 protein is CASSPNPTPYNEQFF.

CDR3 amino acids: CASSQGPGKNTEAFF. This chain links TRBV14 with TRBJ1-1; TCRdb outputs TRBD1, but without DNA this stays unchecked. The CDR3 extends over 15 amino acids. Germline V lookup: CDR1 SGHDN, CDR2 FVKESK.

The chain uses TRBV28 and TRBJ2-2; TCRdb's D gene call, TRBD2, goes unchecked for lack of DNA. Germline CDR1 is MDHEN and CDR2 is SYDVKM. The CDR3 has 17 amino acids. The CDR3 protein is CASSPLLGGGNTGELFF. Using reference TRBV28 and TRBJ2-2 for the parts outside the CDR3, the full variable domain is DVKVTQSSRYLVKRTGEKVFLECVQDMDHENMFWYRQDPGLGLRLIYFSYDVKMKEKGDIPEGYSVSREKKERFSLILESASTNQTSMYLCASSPLLGGGNTGELFFGEGSRLTVL.